These T cell receptor beta chains were read from a single sample in a study of beta chain features in type 1 diabetes. Repertoires were generated with immunoSEQ multiplex PCR, while TCRdb's copy carries only in-frame clones and drops some. The sample shows hundreds of thousands of clones, around 15% of them seen only once. Material: naive CD4+ T cells from blood. Every receptor here comes from a man aged 18-30 years with type 1 diabetes. CDR3s include the opening cysteine and the closing phenylalanine or tryptophan. Fields, in order: J gene, V gene, clone size, D gene, CDR3 DNA, CDR3 protein. D genes are given only for firm matches. Rows may omit the clone size; those that give it use once, few, many or a size class.

J: TRBJ2-3; V: TRBV9; size: few; D: NA; DNA: TGTGCCAGCAGCGTAACTAGCTCAACAGATACGCAGTATTTT; CDR3: CASSVTSSTDTQYF
J: TRBJ2-3; V: TRBV5-1; size: NA; D: TRBD1; DNA: TGCGCCAGCAGCTTGGACAGGGGACCAGATACGCAGTATTTT; CDR3: CASSLDRGPDTQYF
J: TRBJ1-1; V: TRBV5-8; size: few; D: NA; DNA: TGTGCCAGCAGCTTGTCGGCAGCCAACACTGAAGCTTTCTTT; CDR3: CASSLSAANTEAFF
J: TRBJ2-3; V: TRBV14; size: few; D: NA; DNA: TGTGCCAGCAGCCAACAAGTCGGGCAAGATACGCAGTATTTT; CDR3: CASSQQVGQDTQYF
J: TRBJ2-1; V: TRBV14; size: many; D: TRBD2; DNA: TGTGCCAGCAGCCGTTCGGGACTAGTGGCTGAGCAGTTCTTC; CDR3: CASSRSGLVAEQFF
J: TRBJ1-1; V: TRBV9; size: NA; D: NA; DNA: TGTGCCAGCACGATGCGGGGGGGTGAAGCTTTCTTT; CDR3: CASTMRGGEAFF
J: TRBJ2-3; V: TRBV30; size: few; D: TRBD2; DNA: TGTGCCTGGAGGACTAGCGGGGCCGGAGATACGCAGTATTTT; CDR3: CAWRTSGAGDTQYF
J: TRBJ2-3; V: TRBV29-1; size: few; D: NA; DNA: TGCAGCGTTGTCGGTGAGAGAGGGACAGATACGCAGTATTTT; CDR3: CSVVGERGTDTQYF
J: TRBJ2-6; V: TRBV9; size: NA; D: NA; DNA: TGTGCCAGCAGCGTAGGTGTCAGCATCTCTGGGGCCAACGTCCTGACTTTC; CDR3: CASSVGVSISGANVLTF
J: TRBJ2-7; V: TRBV4-2; size: NA; D: NA; DNA: TGTGCCAGCAGCCAGACCGCAGCTGGGGCTTACGAGCAGTACTTC; CDR3: CASSQTAAGAYEQYF
J: TRBJ2-2; V: TRBV30; size: few; D: TRBD1; DNA: TGTGCCTGGACTGGACAGGGGGCAGCCGGGGAGCTGTTTTTT; CDR3: CAWTGQGAAGELFF
J: TRBJ2-7; V: TRBV7-6; size: few; D: NA; DNA: TGTGCCAGCAGCTTAGGGAATCCCGGGTACGAGCAGTACTTC; CDR3: CASSLGNPGYEQYF
J: TRBJ1-1; V: TRBV25-1; size: few; D: NA; DNA: TGTGCCAGCAGTGATCCGTCGGAAAACACTGAAGCTTTCTTT; CDR3: CASSDPSENTEAFF
J: TRBJ2-1; V: TRBV7-2; size: NA; D: NA; DNA: TGTGCCAGCAGCTTATGGTCCGGGGAGTACAATGAGCAGTTCTTC; CDR3: CASSLWSGEYNEQFF
J: TRBJ2-1; V: TRBV11-2; size: NA; D: TRBD2; DNA: TGTGCCAGCAGCTCTTCTCTTCCGGGACTAGTTGAGTTCTTC; CDR3: CASSSSLPGLVEFF
J: TRBJ2-3; V: TRBV29-1; size: few; D: NA; DNA: TGCAGCGCGGGGGTGGGGACGAGCACAGATACGCAGTATTTT; CDR3: CSAGVGTSTDTQYF
J: TRBJ1-6; V: TRBV28; size: few; D: NA; DNA: TGTGCCAGCAGTTTAGGGGGGCCATTATCTTCCCACTTT; CDR3: CASSLGGPLSSHF
J: TRBJ2-1; V: TRBV5-1; size: NA; D: TRBD2; DNA: TGCGCCAGCAGCTCCTCGGGGACTACCCACAATGAGCAGTTCTTC; CDR3: CASSSSGTTHNEQFF
J: TRBJ1-2; V: TRBV2; size: NA; D: NA; DNA: TGTGCCAGCATGTATAGTAGGCCCTACACCTTC; CDR3: CASMYSRPYTF